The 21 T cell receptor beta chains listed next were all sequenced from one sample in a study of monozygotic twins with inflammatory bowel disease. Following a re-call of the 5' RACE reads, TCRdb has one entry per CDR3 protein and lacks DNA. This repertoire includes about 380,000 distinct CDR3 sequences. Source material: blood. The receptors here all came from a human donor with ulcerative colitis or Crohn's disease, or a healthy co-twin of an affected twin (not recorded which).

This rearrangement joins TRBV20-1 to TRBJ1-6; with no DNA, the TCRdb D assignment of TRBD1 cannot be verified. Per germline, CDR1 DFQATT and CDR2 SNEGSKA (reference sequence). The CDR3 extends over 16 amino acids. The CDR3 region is CSAKRGDRDRDSPLHF.

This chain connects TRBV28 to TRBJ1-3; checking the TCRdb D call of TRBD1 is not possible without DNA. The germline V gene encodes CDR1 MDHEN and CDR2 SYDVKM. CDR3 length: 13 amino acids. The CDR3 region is CASSFDRGNTIYF.

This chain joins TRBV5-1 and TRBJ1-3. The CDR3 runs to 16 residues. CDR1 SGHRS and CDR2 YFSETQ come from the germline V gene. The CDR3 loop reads CASSLSGDSSGNTIYF.

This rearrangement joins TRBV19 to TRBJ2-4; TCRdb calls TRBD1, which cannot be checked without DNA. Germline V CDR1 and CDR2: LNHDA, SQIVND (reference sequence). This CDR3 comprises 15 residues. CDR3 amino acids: CASSPEGARGNIQYF. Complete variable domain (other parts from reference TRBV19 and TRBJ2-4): DGGITQSPKYLFRKEGQNVTLSCEQNLNHDAMYWYRQDPGQGLRLIYYSQIVNDFQKGDIAEGYSVSREKKESFPLTVTSAQKNPTAFYLCASSPEGARGNIQYFGAGTRLSVL.

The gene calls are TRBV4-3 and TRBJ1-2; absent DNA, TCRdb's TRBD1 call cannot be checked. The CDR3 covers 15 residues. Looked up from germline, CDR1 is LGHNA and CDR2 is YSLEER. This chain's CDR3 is CASSQDNRIYYGYTF.

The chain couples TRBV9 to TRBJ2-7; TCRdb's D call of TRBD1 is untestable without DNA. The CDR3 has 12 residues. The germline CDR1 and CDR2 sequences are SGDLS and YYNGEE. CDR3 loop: CASSPGLGKQYF.

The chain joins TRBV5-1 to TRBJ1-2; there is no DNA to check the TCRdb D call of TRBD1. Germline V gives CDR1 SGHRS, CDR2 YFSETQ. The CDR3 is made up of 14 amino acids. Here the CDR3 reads CASSFRIPQDGYTF.

Here the CDR3 reads CASISQTPLAGTGELFF. This rearrangement joins TRBV7-2 to TRBJ2-2; TCRdb lists TRBD2, though no DNA is available to test this call. The CDR3 totals 17 residues. Germline V gene sequence: CDR1 SGHTA, CDR2 FQGNSA. Together with reference TRBV7-2 and TRBJ2-2, the CDR3 gives the full variable domain: GAGVSQSPSNKVTEKGKDVELRCDPISGHTALYWYRQSLGQGLEFLIYFQGNSAPDKSGLPSDRFSAERTGGSVSTLTIQRTQQEDSAVYLCASISQTPLAGTGELFFGEGSRLTVL.

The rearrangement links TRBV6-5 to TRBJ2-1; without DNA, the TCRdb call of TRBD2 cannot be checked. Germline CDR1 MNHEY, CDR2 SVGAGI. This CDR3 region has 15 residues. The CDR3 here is CASSSSGRTYNEQFF.

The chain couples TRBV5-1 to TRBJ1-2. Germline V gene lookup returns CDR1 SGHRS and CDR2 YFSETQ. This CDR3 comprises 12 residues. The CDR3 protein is CASSLTPYGYTF.

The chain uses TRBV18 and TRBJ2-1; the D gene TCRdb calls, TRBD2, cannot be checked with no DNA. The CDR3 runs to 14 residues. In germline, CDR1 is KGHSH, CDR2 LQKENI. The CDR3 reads CASSRTSGDNEQFF.

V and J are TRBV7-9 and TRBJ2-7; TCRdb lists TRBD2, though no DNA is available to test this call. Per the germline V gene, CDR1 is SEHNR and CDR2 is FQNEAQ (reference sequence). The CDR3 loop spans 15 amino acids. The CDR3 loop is CASSFLPSGPYEQYF.

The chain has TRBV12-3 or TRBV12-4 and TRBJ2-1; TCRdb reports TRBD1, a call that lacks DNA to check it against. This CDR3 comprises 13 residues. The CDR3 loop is CASSHDARPQQFF.

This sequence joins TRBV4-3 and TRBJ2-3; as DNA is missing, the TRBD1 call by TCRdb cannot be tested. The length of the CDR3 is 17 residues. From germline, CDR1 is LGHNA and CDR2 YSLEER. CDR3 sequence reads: CASSQDGGSLRTDTQYF.

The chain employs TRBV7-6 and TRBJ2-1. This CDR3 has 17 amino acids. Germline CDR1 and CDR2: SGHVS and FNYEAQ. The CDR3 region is CASSLATVASSYNEQFF.

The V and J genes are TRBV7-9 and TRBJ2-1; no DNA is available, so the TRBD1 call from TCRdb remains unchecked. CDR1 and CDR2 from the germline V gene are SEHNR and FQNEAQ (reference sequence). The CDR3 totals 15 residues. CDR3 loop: CASSLATGDANEQFF. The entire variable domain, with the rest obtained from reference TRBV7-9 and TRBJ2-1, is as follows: DTGVSQNPRHKITKRGQNVTFRCDPISEHNRLYWYRQTLGQGPEFLTYFQNEAQLEKSRLLSDRFSAERPKGSFSTLEIQRTEQGDSAMYLCASSLATGDANEQFFGPGTRLTVL.

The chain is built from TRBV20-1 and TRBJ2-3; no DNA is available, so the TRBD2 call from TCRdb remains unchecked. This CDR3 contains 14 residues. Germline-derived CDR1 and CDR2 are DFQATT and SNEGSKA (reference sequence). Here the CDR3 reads CSFLAGGQLDTQYF.

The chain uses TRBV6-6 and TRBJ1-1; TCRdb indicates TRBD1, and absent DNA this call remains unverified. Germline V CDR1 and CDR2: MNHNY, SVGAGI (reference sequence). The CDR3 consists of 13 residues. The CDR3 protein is CASSSTANTEAFF.

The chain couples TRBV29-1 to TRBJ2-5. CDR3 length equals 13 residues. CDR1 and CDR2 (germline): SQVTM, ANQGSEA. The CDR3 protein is CSVDRLGLETQYF.

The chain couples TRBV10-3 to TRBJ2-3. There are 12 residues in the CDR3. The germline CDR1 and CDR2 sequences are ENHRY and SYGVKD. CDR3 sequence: CAISESADTQYF.

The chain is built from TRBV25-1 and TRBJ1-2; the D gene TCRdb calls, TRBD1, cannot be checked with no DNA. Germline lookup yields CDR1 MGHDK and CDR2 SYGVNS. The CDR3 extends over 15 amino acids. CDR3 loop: CASSGGDRASYGYTF.